The 17 T cell receptor beta chains given below trace back to one sample, sequenced in a study of T-cell reconstitution after alpha-beta-depleted transplantation in children listed by TCRdb under 2016. Libraries were built with PCR. Reads for this sample came from an Illumina HiSeq 2500. Molecular barcoding was employed in the preparation of TCR libraries, with unique molecular identifiers being used to normalize TCRbeta repertoire quantification. The public reads were reprocessed in TCRdb via fastp at Q25 and MiXCR, keeping in-frame beta chains. One record per CDR3 amino acid sequence lists the most common genes and DNA. This sample is represented by about 580,000 distinct CDR3 sequences; about 23% of them were singletons. The top ten clones comprise over 12% of the sample. Interpreted using the paper, the treatment or condition label stands for: allogeneic hematopoietic cell transplantation with graft depleted of TCRalphabeta T cells and CD19 B cells.

The sequencing used PBMCs, mostly from graft donor cells, collected 360 days after TCRalphabeta/CD19-depleted stem cell transplant. The receptors originated from a boy less than two years old who had a stem cell transplant for acute myeloid leukemia, so the T cells may come from the graft donor.

This clonotype was seen more than once but under ten times. The chain uses TRBV27 and TRBJ1-6; possible D gene TRBD1, 6 bases. The CDR3 length is 16 residues. Germline lookup yields CDR1 MNHEY and CDR2 SMNVEV (reference sequence). V was shortened by 8 bases and J by 0 bases, with 14 bases between the two germline ends. The CDR3 DNA is TGTGCCAGCGGGGGCAGGGTAAACTCCTATAATTCACCCCTCCACTTT. Protein sequence: CASGGRVNSYNSPLHF.

This clonotype was counted between two and nine times. The chain uses TRBV4-3 and TRBJ1-2; D ambiguous. The CDR3 spans 16 residues. V was cut by 0 bases and J by 6 bases, with 17 bases left in between. Per the germline V gene, CDR1 is LGHNA and CDR2 is YSLEER. The CDR3 reads CASSQDPGRRRHGYTF. CDR3 DNA: TGCGCCAGCAGCCAAGATCCGGGTCGGAGGAGACATGGCTACACCTTC.

The chain has TRBV4-3 and TRBJ1-1; D unresolved. V was cut by 4 bases and J by 7 bases, with 13 bases left in between. Germline values: CDR1 LGHNA, CDR2 YSLEER. The CDR3 has 13 residues. CDR3 nucleotides: TGCGCCAGCAGCCTAGTGGTACGGGGTGAAGCTTTCTTT. Residues: CASSLVVRGEAFF.

This chain joins TRBV4-2 and TRBJ1-2; no firm D call. CDR3 length: 15 residues. V was trimmed by 5 bases and J by 0 bases, leaving 13 bases between them. From germline, CDR1 is LGHNA and CDR2 YNFKEQ. The CDR3 DNA reads TGTGCCAGCAGCGCGACCGTGGGGTCTAACTATGGCTACACCTTC. It encodes CASSATVGSNYGYTF.

This clonotype was observed many times. The V call is TRBV6-1, the J call TRBJ2-1; 7 bases are a match to TRBD1. Trimming cost V 6 bases and J 7 bases; bases outside gene matches: 15. The CDR3 covers 16 residues. Germline V gene data show CDR1 as MNHNS and CDR2 as SASEGT. This CDR3 reads CASSPTTGALWNEQFF. The DNA of the CDR3 is TGTGCCAGCAGCCCCACCACAGGGGCTTTATGGAATGAGCAGTTCTTC.

The gene calls are TRBV12-3 or TRBV12-4 and TRBJ1-5; D is unclear. This CDR3 has 12 residues. V was cut by 5 bases and J by 6 bases, with 8 bases left in between. The CDR3 loop reads CASSGNGQPQHF. CDR3 DNA: TGTGCCAGCAGTGGTAATGGTCAGCCCCAGCATTTT.

This clonotype was counted at least ten times. The V gene is TRBV12-3 or TRBV12-4, the J gene TRBJ2-3, with D possibly being TRBD2 (7 bases). With 7 bases removed from V and 6 bases from J, the gap between germline ends came to 14 bases. This CDR3 comprises 13 residues. The CDR3: CASTPGGQDTQYF. DNA for the CDR3: TGTGCCAGCACTCCGGGGGGCCAGGATACGCAGTATTTT.

This clonotype has more than one count but fewer than ten. This chain connects TRBV20-1 to TRBJ2-1; D not resolved. V lost 4 bases and J 0 bases, leaving 10 bases between the germline ends. Per germline, CDR1 DFQATT and CDR2 SNEGSKA (reference sequence). The CDR3 has 14 amino acids. The CDR3 sequence is CSATISYSYNEQFF. CDR3 nucleotides: TGCAGTGCTACTATTAGCTACTCCTACAATGAGCAGTTCTTC.

The chain recombines TRBV15 with TRBJ2-1, with 10 bases fitting TRBD2. CDR1 is LNHNV, CDR2 YYDKDF, per germline (reference sequence). There are 16 residues in the CDR3. V shed 0 bases and J 8 bases; nucleotides not matched to a gene: 7. CDR3 sequence: CATSRDQRGGLDEQFF. For the CDR3, the DNA is TGTGCCACCAGCAGAGACCAGCGGGGGGGCCTCGATGAGCAGTTCTTC. The full variable domain, rest sourced from reference TRBV15 and TRBJ2-1, is DAMVIQNPRYQVTQFGKPVTLSCSQTLNHNVMYWYQQKSSQAPKLLFHYYDKDFNNEADTPDNFQSRRPNTSFCFLDIRSPGLGDTAMYLCATSRDQRGGLDEQFFGPGTRLTVL.

The chain uses TRBV12-3 or TRBV12-4 and TRBJ2-1, with D tentatively TRBD2 (5 bases). The CDR3 extends over 16 amino acids. The germline V and J ends were trimmed by 6 bases and 5 bases, with 20 bases remaining between them. The CDR3 here is CASSPSGWVVNNEQFF. CDR3 sequence (DNA): TGTGCCAGCAGCCCGTCGGGGTGGGTGGTTAACAATGAGCAGTTCTTC.

The chain recombines TRBV12-3 or TRBV12-4 with TRBJ1-5; TRBD1 is a possible D gene (5 bases). V gave up 10 bases and J gave up 0 bases, with 13 bases separating them. This CDR3 is built from 14 residues. In nucleotides, the CDR3 is TGTGCCACCTCTCGACAGAATAGCAATCAGCCCCAGCATTTT. Its translation is CATSRQNSNQPQHF.

The chain carries TRBV6-1 and TRBJ2-7; D may be TRBD1 or TRBD2 (5 bases each). This CDR3 is built from 17 residues. V lost 8 bases to trimming and J lost 3 bases, with 26 bases between them. CDR1 is MNHNS and CDR2 is SASEGT in the germline V gene. The DNA of the CDR3 is TGTGCCAGCCATGGCAGAACAGCCCGGGGCAGGAGCTACGAGCAGTACTTC. It yields the protein CASHGRTARGRSYEQYF.

This clonotype appeared many times. The rearrangement links TRBV7-9 to TRBJ2-7; no clear D. V was trimmed by 4 bases and J by 8 bases, leaving 9 bases between them. Germline V lookup: CDR1 SEHNR, CDR2 FQNEAQ (reference sequence). CDR3 size: 11 residues. In DNA, the CDR3 is TGTGCCAGCAGCTCTACTAAACAGCAGTACTTC. Protein sequence: CASSSTKQQYF.

Here the CDR3 DNA reads TGTGCCAGCAGTGCGACTAGCGGGAACACCGGGGAGCTGTTTTTT. The encoded protein is CASSATSGNTGELFF. The chain combines TRBV6-4 with TRBJ2-2; TRBD2 agrees at 9 bases. V shed 4 bases and J 1 base; nucleotides not matched to a gene: 1. This CDR3 comprises 15 residues. Germline V gene sequence: CDR1 MRHNA, CDR2 SNTAGT.

The chain couples TRBV11-2 to TRBJ2-5; no firm D call. Germline CDR1 is SGHAT and CDR2 is FQNNGV. Trimming cost V 8 bases and J 4 bases, with 17 bases left between them. The CDR3 spans 14 residues. The CDR3 region has the DNA TGTGCCAGCCGTGAGATCGGAAAGGCAGAGACCCAGTACTTC. Protein product: CASREIGKAETQYF. Supplemented by reference TRBV11-2 and TRBJ2-5, the full variable domain reads EAGVAQSPRYKIIEKRQSVAFWCNPISGHATLYWYQQILGQGPKLLIQFQNNGVVDDSQLPKDRFSAERLKGVDSTLKIQPAKLEDSAVYLCASREIGKAETQYFGPGTRLLVL.

The genes are TRBV30 and TRBJ2-7, with 9 bases fitting TRBD1. CDR1 is GTSNPN and CDR2 is SVGIG in the germline V gene (reference sequence). Germline trimming cut 5 bases from V and 2 bases from J; bases unmatched to any gene: 10. The CDR3 sequence is 15 residues long. CDR3 in DNA: TGTGCCTGGGACACAGGGACAGGGCTGACCTACGAGCAGTACTTC. It encodes CAWDTGTGLTYEQYF.

This clonotype came up many times. V usage is TRBV5-1 and J usage is TRBJ2-7, with D uncertain. The V end lost 3 bases, the J end lost 6 bases, and 7 bases lay between the germline ends. Germline lookup yields CDR1 SGHRS and CDR2 YFSETQ. The CDR3 runs 11 residues. The CDR3 reads CASSSGSEQYF. The DNA of the CDR3 is TGCGCCAGCAGCTCAGGCTCCGAGCAGTACTTC.